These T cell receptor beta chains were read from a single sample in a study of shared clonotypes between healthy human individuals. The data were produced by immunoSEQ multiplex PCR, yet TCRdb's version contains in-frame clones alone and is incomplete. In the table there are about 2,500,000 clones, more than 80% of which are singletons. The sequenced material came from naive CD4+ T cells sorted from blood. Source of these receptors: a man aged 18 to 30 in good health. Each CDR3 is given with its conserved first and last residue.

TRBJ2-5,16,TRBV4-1,CASSQGGRTGGETQYF
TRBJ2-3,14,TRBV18,CASSPTGSSDTQYF
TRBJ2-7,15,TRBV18,CASSPPERSSYEQYF
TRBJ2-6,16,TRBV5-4,CASSLMDRSGANVLTF
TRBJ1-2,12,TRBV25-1,CASSEMGFGYTF
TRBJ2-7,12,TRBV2,CASSPQEVEQYF
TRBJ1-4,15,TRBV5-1,CASSLGSKTNEKLFF
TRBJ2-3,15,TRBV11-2,CASSLERERADTQYF
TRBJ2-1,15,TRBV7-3,CASSPRQSSYNEQFF
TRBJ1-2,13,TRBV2,CASSVSVYYGYTF
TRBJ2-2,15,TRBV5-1,CASSLGSPKPGELFF
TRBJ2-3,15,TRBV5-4,CASSLEVSSTDTQYF
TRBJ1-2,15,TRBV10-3,CAISESWQGSYGYTF
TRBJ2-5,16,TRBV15,CATSRPHRGHQETQYF
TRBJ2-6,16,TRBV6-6,CASNSGLISGANVLTF
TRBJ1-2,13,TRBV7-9,CASSFGANYGYTF
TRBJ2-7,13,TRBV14,CASSPGLVHEQYF
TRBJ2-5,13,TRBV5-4,CASSSTYQETQYF